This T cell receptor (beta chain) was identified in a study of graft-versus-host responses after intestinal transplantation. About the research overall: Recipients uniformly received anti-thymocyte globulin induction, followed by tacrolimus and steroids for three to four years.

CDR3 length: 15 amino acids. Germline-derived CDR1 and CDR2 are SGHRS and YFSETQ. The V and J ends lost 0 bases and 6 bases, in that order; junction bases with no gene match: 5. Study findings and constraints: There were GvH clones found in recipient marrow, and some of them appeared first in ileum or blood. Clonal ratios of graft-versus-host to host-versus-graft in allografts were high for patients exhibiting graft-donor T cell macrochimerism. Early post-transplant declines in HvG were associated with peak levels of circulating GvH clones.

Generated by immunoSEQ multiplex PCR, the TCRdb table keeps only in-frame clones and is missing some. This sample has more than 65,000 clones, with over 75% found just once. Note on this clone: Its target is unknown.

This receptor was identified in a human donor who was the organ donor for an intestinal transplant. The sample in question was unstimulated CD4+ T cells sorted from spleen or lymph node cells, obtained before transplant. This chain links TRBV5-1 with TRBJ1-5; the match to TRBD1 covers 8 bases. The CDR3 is CASSLDLQGAQPQHF. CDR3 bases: TGCGCCAGCAGCTTGGACTTGCAGGGGGCTCAGCCCCAGCATTTT.